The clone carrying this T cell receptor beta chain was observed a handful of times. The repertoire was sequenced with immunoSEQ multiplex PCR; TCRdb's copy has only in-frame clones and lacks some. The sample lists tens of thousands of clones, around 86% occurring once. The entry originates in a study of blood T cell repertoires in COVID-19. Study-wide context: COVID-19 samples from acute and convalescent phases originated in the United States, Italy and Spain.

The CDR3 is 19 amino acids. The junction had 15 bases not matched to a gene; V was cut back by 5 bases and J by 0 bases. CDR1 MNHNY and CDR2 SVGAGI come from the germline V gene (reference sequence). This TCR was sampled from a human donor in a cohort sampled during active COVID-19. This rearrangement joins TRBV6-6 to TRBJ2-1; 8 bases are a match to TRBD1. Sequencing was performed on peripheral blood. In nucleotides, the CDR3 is TGTGCCAGCAGTCGCAGGGGGCTGGTAAGTCCGAGCTCCTACAATGAGCAGTTCTTC. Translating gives CASSRRGLVSPSSYNEQFF.